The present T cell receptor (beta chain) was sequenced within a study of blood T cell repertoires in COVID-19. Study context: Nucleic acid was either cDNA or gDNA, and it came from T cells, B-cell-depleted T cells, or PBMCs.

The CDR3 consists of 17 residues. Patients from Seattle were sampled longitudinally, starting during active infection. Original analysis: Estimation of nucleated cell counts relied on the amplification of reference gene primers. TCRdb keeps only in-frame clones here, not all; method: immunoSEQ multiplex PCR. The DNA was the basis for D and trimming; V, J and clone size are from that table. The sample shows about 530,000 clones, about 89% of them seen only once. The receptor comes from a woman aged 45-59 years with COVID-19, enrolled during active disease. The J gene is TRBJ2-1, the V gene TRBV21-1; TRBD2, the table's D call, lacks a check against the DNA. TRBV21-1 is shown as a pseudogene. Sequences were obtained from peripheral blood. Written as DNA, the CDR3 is TGTGCCAGCAGCAAAGCCCCTTGCGGGGGGCCTTTAGATGAGCAGTTCTTC. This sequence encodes CASSKAPCGGPLDEQFF.